A selection of T cell receptor beta chains follows, all from one sample in a study of naive and memory T cell subsets. Each CDR3 protein gets one entry after TCRdb re-called the UMI-ligation and nested PCR reads with MiXCR. The repertoire holds 30,000 to 40,000 distinct CDR3 sequences, with less than 20% as singletons. The sample was effector memory CD4+ T cells from blood. The receptors here all came from a human donor in good health. CDR3s include the opening cysteine and the closing phenylalanine or tryptophan. Fields, in order: clone size, V gene, D gene, J gene, CDR3 DNA, CDR3 protein. The D gene is left open where the match is weak. Some rows have no size entry. The others give once, few or many, or a class for an expanded clone.

few	TRBV2	NA	TRBJ1-1	TGTGCCAGCGGACGTCCGGAGACTGAAGCTTTCTTT	CASGRPETEAFF
few	TRBV3-1	NA	TRBJ1-2	TGTGCCAGCAGCCAAGATATGGCAGAAGCCGCTTCCACCTTC	CASSQDMAEAASTF
NA	TRBV6-6	NA	TRBJ1-2	TGTGCCAGCAGTTACCCGGACATTTATGGCTACACCTTC	CASSYPDIYGYTF
few	TRBV28	NA	TRBJ1-4	TGTGCCAGCAGACCGGGACATACTAATGAAAAACTGTTTTTT	CASRPGHTNEKLFF
many	TRBV12-3/TRBV12-4	TRBD2	TRBJ2-1	TGTGCCAGCAGTCTGGGACTAGCGATACACAATGAGCAGTTCTTC	CASSLGLAIHNEQFF
few	TRBV12-3/TRBV12-4	TRBD2	TRBJ2-3	TGTGCCAGCAGTTTCCGTTTGGGACTAACCACAGATACGCAGTATTTT	CASSFRLGLTTDTQYF
NA	TRBV27	TRBD1	TRBJ1-4	TGTGCCAGCAGCCAAAGACAGGGACGGGAAAAACTGTTTTTT	CASSQRQGREKLFF
NA	TRBV7-2	NA	TRBJ2-7	TGTGCCAGCAGCTTAAGGGGCTACGAGCAGTACTTC	CASSLRGYEQYF
NA	TRBV20-1	TRBD1	TRBJ1-1	TGCAGTGCTGGCAGGGGACAGGGAAACACTGAAGCTTTCTTT	CSAGRGQGNTEAFF
few	TRBV30	TRBD2	TRBJ2-5	TGTGCCTGGAGTGTACGGTGGGAGGGCCGGGAGGAGACCCAGTACTTC	CAWSVRWEGREETQYF
NA	TRBV12-3/TRBV12-4	NA	TRBJ1-5	TGTGCCAGCAGTTTGCAGGCAAATCAGCCCCAGCATTTT	CASSLQANQPQHF
many	TRBV7-2	TRBD2	TRBJ2-1	TGTGCCAGCAGCCAAAACACTGGACTAGCGGGAGCAGTCAATGAGCAGTTCTTC	CASSQNTGLAGAVNEQFF
NA	TRBV18	NA	TRBJ2-5	TGTGCCAGCTCACCGAGATCGAGCGTCCAAGAGACCCAGTACTTC	CASSPRSSVQETQYF
NA	TRBV12-3/TRBV12-4	TRBD2	TRBJ2-7	TGTGCCAGCAGTTCACGGGTTGGACTAGCGGTTTTTCACTACGAGCAGTACTTC	CASSSRVGLAVFHYEQYF
many	TRBV20-1	NA	TRBJ1-4	TGCAGCTTCAAATCAACTAATGAAAAACTGTTTTTT	CSFKSTNEKLFF
many	TRBV28	NA	TRBJ2-4	TGTGCCAGCAGTTTCTCGGAAAACATTCAGTACTTC	CASSFSENIQYF
NA	TRBV5-1	NA	TRBJ2-1	TGCGCCAGCAGCTTGGTTAGAGAGCAGTTCTTC	CASSLVREQFF
medium-sized	TRBV29-1	NA	TRBJ2-2	TGCAGCGTGGCCCAGGGGTACTCCGGGGAGCTGTTTTTT	CSVAQGYSGELFF
NA	TRBV24-1	TRBD2	TRBJ2-1	TGTGCCACCAGTGAGTCGACTAGCGGGAGGAGGAATGAGCAGTTCTTC	CATSESTSGRRNEQFF
few	TRBV28	NA	TRBJ1-6	TGTGCCAGCAGTTTAACTGGGCTGGGAACTTCACCCCTCCACTTT	CASSLTGLGTSPLHF
few	TRBV19	TRBD2	TRBJ2-3	TGTGCCAGTAGTAACCCGGGACTACGCACAGATACGCAGTATTTT	CASSNPGLRTDTQYF
few	TRBV7-2	TRBD1	TRBJ1-2	TGTGCCAGCAGTCGAAAGGGACAGGGAAGGGGCTACACCTTC	CASSRKGQGRGYTF
few	TRBV29-1	NA	TRBJ2-5	TGCAGCGTTGATCAGGGGCGCCAAGAGACCCAGTACTTC	CSVDQGRQETQYF
NA	TRBV6-2/TRBV6-3	TRBD2	TRBJ2-1	TGTGCCAGCAGTAACCCCGAGGGACTAGGGACGGGGAATGAGCAGTTCTTC	CASSNPEGLGTGNEQFF
few	TRBV5-1	NA	TRBJ2-5	TGCGCCAGCAGCTTAATCGGAGGGGATGGAGAGACCCAGTACTTC	CASSLIGGDGETQYF
few	TRBV5-1	TRBD1	TRBJ2-1	TGCGCCAGCAGCTTGAACGGACAGGGGGCGGGCAATGAGCAGTTCTTC	CASSLNGQGAGNEQFF
few	TRBV24-1	NA	TRBJ2-1	TGTGCCACCAGTGATGGCGGGTTCTTCCACAATGAGCAGTTCTTC	CATSDGGFFHNEQFF
NA	TRBV20-1	NA	TRBJ1-1	TGCAGTGCTAGTAGAGGAGGGGACACTGAAGCTTTCTTT	CSASRGGDTEAFF
many	TRBV5-4	NA	TRBJ1-5	TGTGCCAGCAGCGGAGAGACAGGGCCCCAGCATTTT	CASSGETGPQHF
few	TRBV6-2/TRBV6-3	NA	TRBJ2-2	TGTGCCAGCAGTACAAACACCGGGGAGCTGTTTTTT	CASSTNTGELFF
few	TRBV25-1	TRBD1	TRBJ2-7	TGTGCCAGCAGTTCGAGGACAGGCCGACGCGAGCAGTACTTC	CASSSRTGRREQYF
NA	TRBV20-1	NA	TRBJ2-1	TGCAGTGCTAGAGAAGGAAGGGTGCAGTTCTTC	CSAREGRVQFF
few	TRBV7-9	NA	TRBJ1-4	TGTGCCAGCGTTGAACAACCGAATGAAAAACTGTTTTTT	CASVEQPNEKLFF
NA	TRBV28	NA	TRBJ1-6	TGTGCCAGCAGTTTCGGAACACGGCAAAATTCACCCCTCCACTTT	CASSFGTRQNSPLHF
medium-sized	TRBV7-2	NA	TRBJ2-7	TGTGCCAGCAGCTTAGGGGGGGCGATATACGAGCAGTACTTC	CASSLGGAIYEQYF
medium-sized	TRBV20-1	NA	TRBJ2-7	TGCAGTGCTATCCGGGGGCTGGGAGAGCAGTACTTC	CSAIRGLGEQYF
NA	TRBV7-8	NA	TRBJ2-1	TGTGCCAGCAGGGCGGGTTCCTACAATGAGCAGTTCTTC	CASRAGSYNEQFF
few	TRBV4-3	NA	TRBJ2-7	TGCGCCAGCAGCCGAAGCCTACTAGACGAGCAGTACTTC	CASSRSLLDEQYF
many	TRBV20-1	TRBD1	TRBJ1-6	TGCAGTGCACCTCGACAGGGGAGCTCCTATAATTCACCCCTCCACTTT	CSAPRQGSSYNSPLHF
few	TRBV7-9	NA	TRBJ2-1	TGTGCCAGCAGCTTACTGGGGTCAGACAATGAGCAGTTCTTC	CASSLLGSDNEQFF
NA	TRBV6-2/TRBV6-3	TRBD1	TRBJ1-4	TGTGCCAGCAGCAATATTCCCGGACAGGGTCGTGAAAAACTGTTTTTT	CASSNIPGQGREKLFF
NA	TRBV28	NA	TRBJ2-3	TGTGCCAGCAGGATAGCGGTCCCTAGCACAGATACGCAGTATTTT	CASRIAVPSTDTQYF
NA	TRBV5-1	TRBD1	TRBJ1-3	TGCGCCAGCAGCAGTGGGACAGATCGCGGAAACACCATATATTTT	CASSSGTDRGNTIYF
NA	TRBV5-1	TRBD1	TRBJ2-2	TGCGCCAGCAGCTTGGACAGGGGGACTACCGGGGAGCTGTTTTTT	CASSLDRGTTGELFF
NA	TRBV11-2	NA	TRBJ2-3	TGTGCCAGCAGCTTAGCGTACAGCACAGATACGCAGTATTTT	CASSLAYSTDTQYF